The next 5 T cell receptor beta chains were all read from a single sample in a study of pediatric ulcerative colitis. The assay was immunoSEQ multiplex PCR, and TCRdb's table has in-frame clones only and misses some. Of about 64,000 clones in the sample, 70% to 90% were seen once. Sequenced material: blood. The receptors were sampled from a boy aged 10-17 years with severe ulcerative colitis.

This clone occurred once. CDR3 residues: CASSQDGLAVYNEQFF. The CDR3 bases are TGCGCCAGCAGCCAAGATGGACTAGCGGTCTACAATGAGCAGTTCTTC. V and J are TRBV4-3 and TRBJ2-1; 10 bases map to TRBD2. CDR3 length: 16 amino acids. Per germline, CDR1 LGHNA and CDR2 YSLEER. The J segment lost 3 bases and the V segment lost 0 bases, leaving 2 bases of the junction unmatched.

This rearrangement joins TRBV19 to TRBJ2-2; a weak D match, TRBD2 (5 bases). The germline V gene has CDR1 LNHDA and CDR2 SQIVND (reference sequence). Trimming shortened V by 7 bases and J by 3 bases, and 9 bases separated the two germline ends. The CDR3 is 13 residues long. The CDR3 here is CASMGDHTGELFF. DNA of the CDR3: TGTGCCAGTATGGGAGACCACACCGGGGAGCTGTTTTTT.

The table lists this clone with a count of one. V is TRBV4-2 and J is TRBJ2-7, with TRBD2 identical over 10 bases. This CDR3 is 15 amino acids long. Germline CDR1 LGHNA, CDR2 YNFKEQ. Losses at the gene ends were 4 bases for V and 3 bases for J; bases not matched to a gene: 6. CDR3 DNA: TGTGCCAGCAGCCCGCGGCTAGCGGGAGTCTACGAGCAGTACTTC. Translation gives CASSPRLAGVYEQYF.

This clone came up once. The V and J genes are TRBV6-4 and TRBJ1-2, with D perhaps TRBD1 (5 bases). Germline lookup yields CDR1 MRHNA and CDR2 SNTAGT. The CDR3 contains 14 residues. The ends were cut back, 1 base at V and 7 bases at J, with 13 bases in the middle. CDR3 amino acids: CASSDYAGPGGYTF. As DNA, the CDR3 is TGTGCCAGCAGTGACTATGCAGGGCCGGGTGGCTACACCTTC.

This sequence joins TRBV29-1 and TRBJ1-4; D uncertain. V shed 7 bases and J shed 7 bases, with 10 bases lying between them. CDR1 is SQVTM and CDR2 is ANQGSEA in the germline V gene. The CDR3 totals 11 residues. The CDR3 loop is CSAERSEKLFF. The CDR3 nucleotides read TGCAGCGCCGAAAGGAGTGAAAAACTGTTTTTT.